A single sample gave rise to the 17 T cell receptor beta chains below, sequenced in a study of blood T cell repertoires in COVID-19. The assay was immunoSEQ multiplex PCR, and TCRdb's table has in-frame clones only and misses some. The sample has about 140,000 clones, approximately 85% seen once; the top ten hold about 3.2%. Sequenced material: peripheral blood. The receptors come from a man aged 50-60 years with acute or convalescent COVID-19.

The gene calls are TRBV30 and TRBJ1-2; a possible D gene is TRBD1 (5 bases). Deletions cut 2 bases from V and 5 bases from J, with 18 bases between. Germline values: CDR1 GTSNPN, CDR2 SVGIG (reference sequence). The CDR3 totals 15 residues. The CDR3 loop reads CAWSPGEGQGYGYTF. In DNA, the CDR3 is TGTGCCTGGAGTCCCGGGGAGGGGCAGGGTTATGGCTACACCTTC.

The rearrangement joins TRBV29-1 to TRBJ2-5; TRBD1 aligns across 9 bases. This CDR3 region has 15 residues. Germline CDR1 and CDR2: SQVTM and ANQGSEA. V lost 6 bases to trimming and J lost 5 bases; unmatched junction nucleotides: 13. Written as DNA, the CDR3 is TGCAGCGTCGCCCCGGGCGGGACAGGGCTCGAGACCCAGTACTTC. It yields the protein CSVAPGGTGLETQYF.

The rearrangement links TRBV21-1 to TRBJ1-2. TRBV21-1 is shown as a pseudogene. The CDR3 loop spans 17 amino acids. CDR3 nucleotide sequence: TGTGCCAGCAGCAAAGTGGTCAAGAGGGAAGCTAACTATGGCTACACCTTC. Translating gives CASSKVVKREANYGYTF.

V and J are TRBV25-1 and TRBJ1-2, with a possible D match to TRBD1 (6 bases). Trimming took 4 bases from V and 8 from J, leaving 14 bases between them. CDR3 length equals 13 residues. CDR1 is MGHDK, CDR2 SYGVNS, per germline. CDR3 residues: CASSVQYRDGYTF. CDR3 bases: TGTGCCAGCAGTGTCCAGTACAGGGACGGCTACACCTTC.

The chain links TRBV9 to TRBJ1-1; TRBD1 aligns across 9 bases. CDR3 length: 14 residues. J was trimmed by 7 bases and V by 0 bases; bases with no gene match: 4. Germline V gene lookup returns CDR1 SGDLS and CDR2 YYNGEE. DNA of the CDR3: TGTGCCAGCAGCGTAGTTTCGACAGGGGGTGAAGCTTTCTTT. Its translation is CASSVVSTGGEAFF.

V is TRBV5-1 and J is TRBJ2-1; 14 bases match TRBD2. Losses at the gene ends were 4 bases for V and 8 bases for J; bases not matched to a gene: 8. This CDR3 spans 16 amino acids. In germline, CDR1 is SGHRS, CDR2 YFSETQ. CDR3 sequence (DNA): TGCGCCAGCAGCCCAAGACTAGCGGGAGGGTTGGATGAGCAGTTCTTC. It translates to CASSPRLAGGLDEQFF. The full variable domain, completed using reference TRBV5-1 and TRBJ2-1, is KAGVTQTPRYLIKTRGQQVTLSCSPISGHRSVSWYQQTPGQGLQFLFEYFSETQRNKGNFPGRFSGRQFSNSRSEMNVSTLELGDSALYLCASSPRLAGGLDEQFFGPGTRLTVL.

This chain uses TRBV29-1 with TRBJ2-5; 8 bases are a match to TRBD1. The CDR3 totals 12 residues. Germline values: CDR1 SQVTM, CDR2 ANQGSEA. V dropped 5 bases and J dropped 5; count of bases not matched to a gene: 4. This chain's CDR3 is CSVSQGAETQYF. The CDR3 bases are TGCAGCGTTTCTCAGGGGGCGGAGACCCAGTACTTC.

A few counts support this clone. The rearrangement uses TRBV13 and TRBJ1-1, with 7 bases identical to TRBD1. The CDR3 is 12 amino acids. Germline V gives CDR1 PRHDT, CDR2 FYEKMQ (reference sequence). Trimming removed 5 bases from V and 7 bases from J; junction bases left unmatched: 4. Written as DNA, the CDR3 is TGTGCCAGCAGCATGGGACAGCTTGAAGCTTTCTTT. Protein: CASSMGQLEAFF.

The V gene is TRBV10-3, the J gene TRBJ1-2; 12 nucleotides line up with TRBD1. After removal of 6 bases from V and 4 bases from J, the junction contained 6 bases not matched to a gene. The CDR3 has 15 amino acids. Per germline, CDR1 ENHRY and CDR2 SYGVKD. The chain's CDR3 is CAIRPGTGGTYGYTF. The CDR3 DNA sequence: TGTGCCATCAGACCCGGGACAGGGGGCACCTATGGCTACACCTTC.

The J gene is TRBJ1-2, the V gene TRBV6-5, with 7 bases lining up with TRBD1. Looked up from germline, CDR1 is MNHEY and CDR2 is SVGAGI. The length of the CDR3 is 16 residues. V trimming: 2 bases; J trimming: 0 bases; junction bases outside the gene matches: 6. CDR3 coding DNA: TGTGCCAGCAGTTACGACAGGGCCGTAGCTAACTATGGCTACACCTTC. It yields the protein CASSYDRAVANYGYTF.

The J gene is TRBJ1-1, the V gene TRBV5-4; D might be TRBD1 (5 bases). V was pared by 3 bases and J by 0 bases, with 15 bases between. Germline V gives CDR1 SGHNT, CDR2 YYREEE (reference sequence). CDR3 length: 16 residues. This CDR3 is CASSSGGTGMNTEAFF. CDR3 nucleotides: TGTGCCAGCAGCTCGGGGGGGACCGGAATGAACACTGAAGCTTTCTTT.

The CDR3 region is CASSESYNSPLHF. CDR3 bases: TGTGCCAGCAGTGAATCATATAATTCACCCCTCCACTTT. V gene TRBV25-1 combines with J gene TRBJ1-6; D not certain. This CDR3 contains 13 residues. CDR1 is MGHDK and CDR2 is SYGVNS in the germline V gene. V shed 1 base and J shed 4 bases, with 2 bases lying between them.

V and J are TRBV12-3 or TRBV12-4 and TRBJ1-1; weak D call: TRBD1 (5 bases). CDR3 size: 13 residues. V lost 7 bases and J 0 bases, leaving 9 bases between the germline ends. The CDR3 sequence is CASKGLMNTEAFF. CDR3 DNA sequence: TGTGCCAGCAAGGGGCTTATGAACACTGAAGCTTTCTTT.

In this sample, this clone turned up a few times. The gene calls are TRBV9 and TRBJ1-2, with 7 positions matching TRBD1. J was trimmed by 5 bases and V by 3 bases; bases with no gene match: 7. This CDR3 comprises 14 residues. Germline V gene lookup returns CDR1 SGDLS and CDR2 YYNGEE. For the CDR3, the DNA is TGTGCCAGCAGCGCTCCGACAGGGATATATGGCTACACCTTC. Amino acids: CASSAPTGIYGYTF.

The chain combines TRBV5-1 with TRBJ1-1, with TRBD1 identical over 8 bases. The CDR3 is 15 amino acids. Germline CDR1 and CDR2: SGHRS and YFSETQ. Germline trimming cut 4 bases from V and 7 bases from J; bases unmatched to any gene: 12. The CDR3 nucleotides read TGCGCCAGCAGCCATCTTCAGGGGGCCCTCTATGAAGCTTTCTTT. Encoded protein: CASSHLQGALYEAFF.

The V gene is TRBV11-2, the J gene TRBJ1-5; D gene ambiguous. The CDR3 is 16 residues long. Germline CDR1 reads SGHAT; CDR2 reads FQNNGV. Deletions cut 5 bases from V and 4 bases from J, with 18 bases between. For the CDR3, the DNA is TGTGCCAGCAGCCAGAATCCCCTCTTGCGGAATCAGCCCCAGCATTTT. Translation: CASSQNPLLRNQPQHF.

The chain links TRBV6-5 to TRBJ2-7, with TRBD1 as a possible D gene (6 bases). The CDR3 covers 14 residues. Germline-derived CDR1 and CDR2 are MNHEY and SVGAGI. V lost 4 bases, J lost 2 bases, and 12 bases lay in between. The CDR3 bases are TGTGCCAGCAGTTCCAACAGGGTGCCCTACGAGCAGTACTTC. This translates into CASSSNRVPYEQYF.